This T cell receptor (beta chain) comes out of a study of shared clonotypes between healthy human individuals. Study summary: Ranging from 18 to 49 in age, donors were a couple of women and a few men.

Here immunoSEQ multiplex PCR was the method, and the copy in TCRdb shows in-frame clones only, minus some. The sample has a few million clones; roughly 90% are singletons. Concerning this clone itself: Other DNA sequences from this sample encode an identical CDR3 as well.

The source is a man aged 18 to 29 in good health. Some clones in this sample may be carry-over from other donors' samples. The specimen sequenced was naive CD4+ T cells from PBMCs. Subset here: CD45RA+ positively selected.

The CDR3 sequence: CASSSGQGLNEKLFF. Written as DNA, the CDR3 is TGCGCCAGCAGCTCAGGACAGGGACTTAATGAAAAACTGTTTTTT. The chain recombines TRBV5-1 with TRBJ1-4, with 8 bases identical to TRBD1. The ends lost 3 bases at V and 4 bases at J; junction bases unmatched: 5. The CDR3 extends over 15 amino acids. Per germline, CDR1 SGHRS and CDR2 YFSETQ.